A single sample is the source of the 27 T cell receptor beta chains below, sequenced in a study of identical twins. TCRdb reanalysed the 5' RACE reads using MiXCR and keeps one entry per CDR3 protein. The sample contains more than 400,000 distinct CDR3 sequences, around 15% of which appear only once. These data are also associated with another study on yellow fever vaccine responses in identical twins.

The sequenced sample consisted of CD4+ T cells sorted from blood. Receptors originate from a woman in her late teens or twenties in good health.

This clonotype was observed a few times. The chain recombines TRBV5-6 with TRBJ2-7; 10 bases agree with TRBD2. The germline CDR1 and CDR2 sequences are SGHDT and YYEEEE. The junction had 7 bases not matched to a gene; V was cut back by 5 bases and J by 5 bases. The CDR3 has 14 amino acids. CDR3 amino acids: CASSWTSGPNEQYF. CDR3 bases: TGTGCCAGCAGTTGGACTAGCGGCCCCAACGAGCAGTACTTC.

V gene TRBV6-1 combines with J gene TRBJ2-1, with 11 positions matching TRBD2. The CDR3 spans 14 residues. Germline V gene lookup returns CDR1 MNHNS and CDR2 SASEGT. The trim removed 6 bases at V and 6 bases at J, leaving 4 bases unmatched. CDR3 region: CASRPGLAANEQFF. DNA for the CDR3: TGTGCCAGCAGACCGGGACTAGCGGCCAATGAGCAGTTCTTC.

This clonotype was detected only a few times. This chain joins TRBV10-3 and TRBJ2-2; the match to TRBD2 covers 10 bases. The CDR3 contains 16 residues. V dropped 5 bases and J dropped 0; count of bases not matched to a gene: 3. CDR1 is ENHRY and CDR2 is SYGVKD in the germline V gene. CDR3 residues: CAISTSGDPNTGELFF. The CDR3 DNA is TGTGCCATCAGTACTAGCGGGGATCCGAACACCGGGGAGCTGTTTTTT.

This clonotype was seen a handful of times. The chain is built from TRBV28 and TRBJ2-3; D is undetermined. CDR1 and CDR2 (germline): MDHEN, SYDVKM. Trimming took 6 bases from V and 7 from J, leaving 17 bases between them. The CDR3 is 14 amino acids. In DNA form, the CDR3 reads TGTGCCAGCAGCCGTCACCCCCTAATTCATACGCAGTATTTT. This encodes CASSRHPLIHTQYF.

This clonotype was picked up a small number of times. The rearrangement joins TRBV20-1 to TRBJ2-4; possibly TRBD1 for D (5 bases). The V gene's germline CDR1 is DFQATT and CDR2 SNEGSKA (reference sequence). Trimming shortened V by 5 bases and J by 2 bases, and 10 bases separated the two germline ends. CDR3 length: 13 residues. CDR3 sequence (DNA): TGCAGTGCTGGGGCGAGGACCAAAAACATTCAGTACTTC. Its protein product is CSAGARTKNIQYF.

The V call is TRBV11-2, the J call TRBJ2-1; TRBD2 aligns across 14 bases. Per germline, CDR1 SGHAT and CDR2 FQNNGV. Trimming at V came to 3 bases and at J to 10 bases, leaving 8 bases not matched to a gene. The CDR3 runs 16 residues. Here the CDR3 reads CASSLVGLAGVREQFF. The CDR3 region has the DNA TGTGCCAGCAGCTTGGTGGGACTAGCGGGAGTAAGGGAGCAGTTCTTC.

The J gene is TRBJ1-6, the V gene TRBV28, with 9 bases that match TRBD1. CDR3 length: 14 amino acids. Germline V gives CDR1 MDHEN, CDR2 SYDVKM. The ends lost 7 bases at V and 5 bases at J; junction bases unmatched: 3. Here the CDR3 reads CASITGGNNSPLHF. CDR3 DNA sequence: TGTGCCAGCATCACAGGGGGCAATAATTCACCCCTCCACTTT.

This clonotype was observed at least ten times. The CDR3 is CASHTRGPGNTIYF. CDR3 nucleotide sequence: TGTGCCAGTCATACCAGGGGGCCTGGAAACACCATATATTTT. This sequence joins TRBV12-3 or TRBV12-4 and TRBJ1-3, with 8 nucleotides matching TRBD1. This CDR3 has 14 residues. The V segment lost 9 bases and the J segment 2 bases; nucleotides outside the gene matches: 6.

This clonotype has a count of ten or more. The rearrangement links TRBV7-9 to TRBJ2-3; D is uncertain. Trimming removed 3 bases from V and 2 bases from J, with 12 bases in between. Germline V gene data show CDR1 as SEHNR and CDR2 as FQNEAQ (reference sequence). This CDR3 has 15 amino acids. The CDR3 coding sequence is TGTGCCAGCAGCTTGATAGTACAGTACACAGATACGCAGTATTTT. Translating it yields CASSLIVQYTDTQYF.

The CDR3 sequence is CASSSGVGAQETQYF. For the CDR3, the DNA is TGCGCCAGCAGCTCAGGGGTCGGGGCCCAAGAGACCCAGTACTTC. The V call is TRBV5-1, the J call TRBJ2-5; possibly TRBD1 for D (6 bases). Looked up from germline, CDR1 is SGHRS and CDR2 is YFSETQ. V was trimmed by 3 bases and J by 1 base, leaving 13 bases between them. The CDR3 has 15 amino acids. Looking up the rest from reference TRBV5-1 and TRBJ2-5 gives the full variable domain: KAGVTQTPRYLIKTRGQQVTLSCSPISGHRSVSWYQQTPGQGLQFLFEYFSETQRNKGNFPGRFSGRQFSNSRSEMNVSTLELGDSALYLCASSSGVGAQETQYFGPGTRLLVL.

V gene TRBV5-1 combines with J gene TRBJ2-6; 10 nucleotides match TRBD2. Germline loops: CDR1 SGHRS, CDR2 YFSETQ. After removal of 5 bases from V and 2 bases from J, the junction contained 4 bases not matched to a gene. CDR3 size: 16 residues. In DNA, the CDR3 is TGCGCCAGCAGTGAGCTAGCGGGAGCTGGGGCCAACGTCCTGACTTTC. This sequence encodes CASSELAGAGANVLTF.

This clonotype was detected a few times. The gene calls are TRBV2 and TRBJ1-5; tentative D call: TRBD1 (6 bases). With 3 bases removed from V and 4 bases from J, the gap between germline ends came to 10 bases. The CDR3 runs to 14 residues. The germline V gene encodes CDR1 SNHLY and CDR2 FYNNEI. The CDR3 reads CASSEGHRNQPQHF. The CDR3 coding sequence is TGTGCCAGCAGTGAGGGACACCGAAATCAGCCCCAGCATTTT.

This clonotype was counted between two and nine times. CDR3 nucleotide sequence: TGTGCCAGCAGCCAAGATTGGACGGGAACAACTGAAGCTTTCTTT. Translating gives CASSQDWTGTTEAFF. V is TRBV4-2 and J is TRBJ1-1; no clear D gene. CDR1 is LGHNA, CDR2 YNFKEQ, per germline. The CDR3 has 15 amino acids. Trimming stripped 0 bases from V and 5 bases from J, with 13 bases between.

V gene TRBV5-1 combines with J gene TRBJ1-6, with unresolved D. Germline V CDR1 and CDR2: SGHRS, YFSETQ. The V end lost 7 bases, the J end lost 0 bases, and 5 bases lay between the germline ends. This CDR3 is 13 amino acids long. The CDR3 loop is CASADSYNSPLHF. The CDR3 DNA follows: TGCGCCAGCGCGGACTCCTATAATTCACCCCTCCACTTT.

V usage is TRBV6-2 or TRBV6-3 and J usage is TRBJ2-6; TRBD2 might be the D (6 bases). This CDR3 is 16 amino acids long. The germline CDR1 and CDR2 sequences are MNHEY and SVGEGT. Between the trimmed V and J ends, which lost 1 base and 1 base, there was a span of 8 bases. The CDR3 loop is CASSYFGGSGANVLTF. CDR3 DNA: TGTGCCAGCAGTTACTTCGGGGGTTCTGGGGCCAACGTCCTGACTTTC.

For the CDR3, the DNA is TGCAGTGCTAGGGGACTCCTCAGTGAGCAGTTCTTC. Residues: CSARGLLSEQFF. This chain joins TRBV20-1 and TRBJ2-1; perhaps TRBD2 as D (6 bases). Germline V gene sequence: CDR1 DFQATT, CDR2 SNEGSKA (reference sequence). The CDR3 extends over 12 amino acids. V was pared by 3 bases and J by 9 bases, with 12 bases between.

The genes are TRBV18 and TRBJ2-2; D not resolved. The V end was cut by 2 bases, the J end by 0 bases, with 10 bases between. The CDR3 sequence is 16 residues long. Germline V gene lookup returns CDR1 KGHSH and CDR2 LQKENI. The CDR3 sequence is CASSPFQRSNTGELFF. CDR3 coding DNA: TGTGCCAGCTCACCATTCCAGCGATCGAACACCGGGGAGCTGTTTTTT.

In this sample, this clonotype turned up a few times. The rearrangement links TRBV10-3 to TRBJ2-3; D gene ambiguous. The V gene lost 10 bases and the J gene lost 1 base, with 12 bases spanning the gap. The CDR3 spans 13 residues. Germline lookup yields CDR1 ENHRY and CDR2 SYGVKD. CDR3 sequence reads: CATIDGRTDTQYF. The CDR3 coding sequence is TGTGCCACCATAGACGGACGCACAGATACGCAGTATTTT.

The rearrangement uses TRBV20-1 and TRBJ1-6, with D tentatively TRBD1 (6 bases). This CDR3 comprises 14 residues. CDR1 is DFQATT and CDR2 is SNEGSKA in the germline V gene (reference sequence). V lost 7 bases and J 5 bases, leaving 15 bases between the germline ends. CDR3 sequence: CSVPTSGDNSPLHF. CDR3 DNA sequence: TGCAGTGTTCCCACCTCAGGGGATAATTCACCCCTCCACTTT.

This chain links TRBV24-1 with TRBJ2-1, with TRBD2 matching over 8 bases. Trimming took 4 bases from V and 7 from J; bases not matched to a gene: 11. The CDR3 has 16 residues. Germline CDR1 KGHDR, CDR2 SFDVKD. Written as DNA, the CDR3 is TGTGCCACCAGTGACTGGAAGAGCGGGAGTGGAAATGAGCAGTTCTTC. This sequence encodes CATSDWKSGSGNEQFF.

The rearrangement links TRBV4-1 to TRBJ2-3, with a possible D match to TRBD2 (6 bases). The CDR3 is made up of 21 amino acids. Germline loops: CDR1 MGHRA, CDR2 YSYEKL. V dropped 3 bases and J dropped 4 bases, with 32 bases sitting between them. The CDR3 DNA sequence: TGCGCCAGCAGCCATGGCGGCGGGCTAGTCGTTTCGGGAGATTTGGCAGATACGCAGTATTTT. It specifies CASSHGGGLVVSGDLADTQYF.

The rearrangement links TRBV19 to TRBJ1-5, with D tentatively TRBD1 (5 bases). V lost 3 bases to trimming and J lost 4 bases, with 10 bases between them. CDR3 length equals 14 residues. Germline CDR1 and CDR2: LNHDA and SQIVND (reference sequence). CDR3 amino acids: CASSIRDGNQPQHF. DNA of the CDR3: TGTGCCAGTAGTATCCGGGACGGAAATCAGCCCCAGCATTTT.

This clonotype was seen more than once but under ten times. The CDR3 loop is CASSHPTGNNEQFF. For the CDR3, the DNA is TGCGCCAGCAGCCACCCGACAGGGAACAATGAGCAGTTCTTC. This rearrangement joins TRBV4-1 to TRBJ2-1, with 7 bases lining up with TRBD1. The CDR3 runs to 14 residues. Germline CDR1 MGHRA, CDR2 YSYEKL. V lost 3 bases, J lost 5 bases, and 4 bases stayed unmatched.

The rearrangement links TRBV7-8 to TRBJ2-7, with 8 bases identical to TRBD2. Germline CDR1 SGHVS, CDR2 FQNEAQ. The CDR3 runs to 16 residues. V dropped 1 base and J dropped 3; count of bases not matched to a gene: 8. CDR3 in DNA: TGTGCCAGCAGCTTAGGGCTAGCGGGCCCCCTCTACGAGCAGTACTTC. Its protein is CASSLGLAGPLYEQYF.

In this sample, this clonotype turned up many times. V and J are TRBV12-3 or TRBV12-4 and TRBJ2-2; TRBD1 matches at 7 bases. With 6 bases clipped from V and 3 bases from J, the junction kept 7 bases outside the gene matches. CDR3 length equals 15 residues. The CDR3 spells CASRLTGTDTGELFF. In nucleotides, the CDR3 is TGTGCCAGCAGGTTAACCGGGACAGACACCGGGGAGCTGTTTTTT.

This clonotype was seen more than once but under ten times. The CDR3: CANRLGLAESGLFF. In DNA form, the CDR3 reads TGTGCCAACCGACTCGGACTAGCGGAGAGTGGTCTGTTCTTC. The J gene is TRBJ2-1, the V gene TRBV2; TRBD2 agrees at 10 bases. Per the germline V gene, CDR1 is SNHLY and CDR2 is FYNNEI. The length of the CDR3 is 14 residues. V was pared by 10 bases and J by 15 bases, with 18 bases of the junction left unmatched.

Ten or more counts support this clonotype. V usage is TRBV12-3 or TRBV12-4 and J usage is TRBJ2-2; D gene uncertain. The CDR3 is 17 residues long. V dropped 5 bases and J dropped 1 base, with 17 bases sitting between them. CDR3 nucleotide sequence: TGTGCCAGCAGTCCGCTTTCTGGACGCATGAACACCGGGGAGCTGTTTTTT. Its translation: CASSPLSGRMNTGELFF.